The entry below describes one T cell receptor (beta chain). Germline V gene data show CDR1 as LNHDA and CDR2 as SQIVND (reference sequence). The CDR3 extends over 13 amino acids. Trimming took off 5 bases at V and 8 bases at J, with 15 bases between the two ends. Measured with immunoSEQ multiplex PCR; TCRdb has only the in-frame clones, and not every one. The sample includes under 85,000 clones, around 94% of them seen just once. This entry is derived from a study of T cell changes during pregnancy in multiple sclerosis. This sequence was found in a female donor with multiple sclerosis, enrolled in a pregnancy study. This chain connects TRBV19 to TRBJ1-2, with a weak D call TRBD1 (5 bases). The sequencing used peripheral blood, collected in the third trimester of pregnancy. As DNA, the CDR3 is TGTGCCAGTAGTCCAGGGCCCCCACGGGGCTACACCTTC. It translates to CASSPGPPRGYTF. Full variable domain (outside the CDR3, taken from reference TRBV19 and TRBJ1-2): DGGITQSPKYLFRKEGQNVTLSCEQNLNHDAMYWYRQDPGQGLRLIYYSQIVNDFQKGDIAEGYSVSREKKESFPLTVTSAQKNPTAFYLCASSPGPPRGYTFGSGTRLTVV.